This T cell receptor (beta chain) was captured in a study of T cell responses to AZD1222 COVID-19 vaccine. CDR3 length equals 16 residues. After removal of 4 bases from V and 6 bases from J, the junction contained 12 bases not matched to a gene. Germline-derived CDR1 and CDR2 are MNHEY and SMNVEV (reference sequence). The assay was immunoSEQ multiplex PCR, and TCRdb's table has in-frame clones only and misses some. The repertoire holds some 150,000 clones, with more than 85% as singletons. The sequences come from peripheral blood, collected on day 0 of MenACWY control vaccination. The V and J genes are TRBV27 and TRBJ2-1, with 7 bases lining up with TRBD2. This clonotype was obtained from an adult in good health. As DNA, the CDR3 is TGTGCCAGCAGTTCCGCGGCGGGAGAGACGGTCAATGAGCAGTTCTTC. Residues: CASSSAAGETVNEQFF.